This passage covers 22 T cell receptor beta chains from one sample sequenced in a study of CD8 T cells in Susac syndrome. cDNA came from approximately 0.5 to 1 ug RNA primed by random hexamers. TCRdb re-called the immunoSEQ multiplex PCR reads with MiXCR, one entry per CDR3 protein. The table lists almost 450,000 distinct CDR3 sequences, around 85% of them singletons, with roughly 0.1% in the top ten. Source material: CD8+ T cells from PBMCs. These receptor sequences come from a human donor with multiple sclerosis.

The chain couples TRBV6-5 to TRBJ2-3; 9 bases fit TRBD1. Trimming at V came to 0 bases and at J to 1 base, leaving 5 bases not matched to a gene. The CDR3 extends over 17 amino acids. Germline V lookup: CDR1 MNHEY, CDR2 SVGAGI. This CDR3 reads CASSYSPNRGRTDTQYF. The CDR3 DNA sequence: TGTGCCAGCAGTTACTCACCGAACAGGGGGCGCACAGATACGCAGTATTTT.

The rearrangement links TRBV12-3 or TRBV12-4 to TRBJ1-1; D possibly corresponds to TRBD1 (6 bases). The CDR3 has 14 amino acids. V shed 5 bases and J shed 3 bases, with 13 bases lying between them. In DNA form, the CDR3 reads TGTGCCAGCAGTGCCGAACCAGGGGACACTGAAGCTTTCTTT. It is translated as CASSAEPGDTEAFF.

The rearrangement uses TRBV6-5 and TRBJ1-1, with D tentatively TRBD1 (6 bases). CDR3 length equals 15 residues. Trimming stripped 5 bases from V and 3 bases from J, with 16 bases between. CDR1 is MNHEY and CDR2 is SVGAGI in the germline V gene. CDR3 sequence: CASSTNSGADTEAFF. The CDR3 coding sequence is TGTGCCAGCAGTACCAACTCGGGGGCTGACACTGAAGCTTTCTTT.

The chain links TRBV25-1 to TRBJ2-2, with unresolved D. CDR1 and CDR2 (germline): MGHDK, SYGVNS. The CDR3 consists of 13 residues. With 1 base removed from V and 3 bases from J, the gap between germline ends came to 3 bases. This chain's CDR3 is CASSEFYTGELFF. CDR3 sequence (DNA): TGTGCCAGCAGTGAATTTTACACCGGGGAGCTGTTTTTT.

The chain combines TRBV27 with TRBJ1-1; no firm D call. Per germline, CDR1 MNHEY and CDR2 SMNVEV (reference sequence). CDR3 length equals 15 residues. The V and J ends lost 5 bases and 3 bases respectively, with 16 bases between them. CDR3 sequence (DNA): TGTGCCAGCAGTCCGCGAGGAGGGATAGACACTGAAGCTTTCTTT. This translates into CASSPRGGIDTEAFF.

The chain employs TRBV20-1 and TRBJ2-7; TRBD1 matches 7 bases. Germline V gene sequence: CDR1 DFQATT, CDR2 SNEGSKA (reference sequence). Trimming took 0 bases from V and 5 from J; bases not matched to a gene: 7. This CDR3 contains 14 residues. CDR3 in amino acids: CSARDNFRGNEQYF. CDR3 DNA: TGCAGTGCTAGAGATAATTTCAGGGGGAACGAGCAGTACTTC.

This sequence joins TRBV4-2 and TRBJ1-5; unclear D gene. Per the germline V gene, CDR1 is LGHNA and CDR2 is YNFKEQ. The CDR3 contains 15 residues. Trimming took 1 base from V and 3 from J, leaving 10 bases between them. CDR3 loop: CASSQVEGDNQPQHF. The CDR3 DNA follows: TGTGCCAGCAGCCAAGTGGAGGGAGACAATCAGCCCCAGCATTTT.

V usage is TRBV9 and J usage is TRBJ2-1; D unclear. Trimming stripped 3 bases from V and 2 bases from J, with 18 bases between. Germline V gives CDR1 SGDLS, CDR2 YYNGEE. This CDR3 contains 17 residues. CDR3 sequence reads: CASSALDGFNPYNEQFF. CDR3 sequence (DNA): TGTGCCAGCAGCGCCCTTGACGGGTTCAACCCCTACAATGAGCAGTTCTTC.

V usage is TRBV20-1 and J usage is TRBJ2-2, with D perhaps TRBD2 (6 bases). Germline CDR1 reads DFQATT; CDR2 reads SNEGSKA (reference sequence). Trimming left V 3 bases short and J 5 bases short, with 10 bases between. The CDR3 length is 13 residues. In nucleotides, the CDR3 is TGCAGTGCTAGTCGCGGGATTACCGGGGAGCTGTTTTTT. It translates to CSASRGITGELFF.

The V gene is TRBV5-6, the J gene TRBJ1-2; D remains unclear. CDR3 size: 16 residues. Germline V gene sequence: CDR1 SGHDT, CDR2 YYEEEE. Trimming shortened V by 6 bases and J by 4 bases, and 22 bases separated the two germline ends. The CDR3 reads CASIHHVRIIGYGYTF. For the CDR3, the DNA is TGTGCCAGCATCCACCATGTTCGAATAATCGGCTATGGCTACACCTTC.

This clonotype was observed a handful of times. The chain employs TRBV7-9 and TRBJ2-1; D remains unclear. CDR1 and CDR2 (germline): SEHNR, FQNEAQ (reference sequence). The CDR3 runs 14 residues. Trimming pared 5 bases from V and 12 bases from J, leaving 20 bases between. The chain's CDR3 is CASSPPTPPVGQFF. The CDR3, as DNA: TGTGCCAGCAGCCCACCTACCCCTCCGGTTGGGCAGTTCTTC.

The V call is TRBV2, the J call TRBJ2-7; the match to TRBD1 covers 9 bases. CDR3 length: 14 residues. CDR1 SNHLY and CDR2 FYNNEI come from the germline V gene. V trimming: 6 bases; J trimming: 5 bases; junction bases outside the gene matches: 8. CDR3 bases: TGTGCCAGCAGAGTTGGGACAGGGATTAACGAGCAGTACTTC. This encodes CASRVGTGINEQYF.

This chain uses TRBV27 with TRBJ2-7; 7 positions match TRBD2. Trimming at V came to 0 bases and at J to 6 bases, leaving 8 bases not matched to a gene. Per germline, CDR1 MNHEY and CDR2 SMNVEV (reference sequence). The CDR3 totals 15 residues. For the CDR3, the DNA is TGTGCCAGCAGTTTATCGCTGACTAGCTGGAGCGAGCAGTACTTC. Its protein is CASSLSLTSWSEQYF.

V and J are TRBV19 and TRBJ2-1; 7 bases agree with TRBD2. V trimming: 9 bases; J trimming: 2 bases; junction bases outside the gene matches: 10. This CDR3 is 15 amino acids long. Germline-derived CDR1 and CDR2 are LNHDA and SQIVND (reference sequence). The CDR3 is CASHDRDYPYNEQFF. DNA for the CDR3: TGTGCCAGCCACGACCGGGACTACCCCTACAATGAGCAGTTCTTC.

The table lists this clonotype with a count of one. This rearrangement joins TRBV29-1 to TRBJ1-2; no definite D call. V lost 8 bases and J lost 6, with 13 bases in between. The CDR3 contains 11 residues. The germline V gene encodes CDR1 SQVTM and CDR2 ANQGSEA. The CDR3 nucleotides read TGCAGCATCGCCTTGTCGGATGGCTACACCTTC. Translated, it gives CSIALSDGYTF.

V is TRBV12-3 or TRBV12-4 and J is TRBJ2-1; unclear D gene. Between the trimmed V and J ends, which lost 2 bases and 3 bases, there was a span of 8 bases. This CDR3 is 14 amino acids long. The CDR3: CASSLSDHYNEQFF. CDR3 nucleotide sequence: TGTGCCAGCAGTTTATCTGACCACTACAATGAGCAGTTCTTC.

There are a few counts of this clonotype. The chain has TRBV6-2 or TRBV6-3 and TRBJ2-1; the D gene is possibly TRBD2 (6 bases). The V and J ends lost 4 bases and 5 bases respectively, with 9 bases between them. Germline CDR1 MNHEY, CDR2 SVGEGT. This CDR3 is built from 13 residues. CDR3 sequence (DNA): TGTGCCAGCAGTTCGACTAGTAACAATGAGCAGTTCTTC. The encoded protein is CASSSTSNNEQFF.

This chain links TRBV14 with TRBJ2-7; TRBD2 agrees at 8 bases. Germline V gene sequence: CDR1 SGHDN, CDR2 FVKESK. Unmatched junction bases numbered 12, after V lost 3 bases and J lost 2 bases. The CDR3 sequence is 17 residues long. CDR3 sequence reads: CASSHPPGLGLTYEQYF. For the CDR3, the DNA is TGTGCCAGCAGCCACCCCCCGGGACTAGGACTCACCTACGAGCAGTACTTC. The full variable domain, rest sourced from reference TRBV14 and TRBJ2-7, is EAGVTQFPSHSVIEKGQTVTLRCDPISGHDNLYWYRRVMGKEIKFLLHFVKESKQDESGMPNNRFLAERTGGTYSTLKVQPAELEDSGVYFCASSHPPGLGLTYEQYFGPGTRLTVT.

V is TRBV6-6 and J is TRBJ1-5; a possible D gene is TRBD1 (6 bases). V was pared by 4 bases and J by 3 bases, with 10 bases between. In germline, CDR1 is MNHNY, CDR2 SVGAGI (reference sequence). The CDR3 covers 14 residues. The DNA for the CDR3 is TGTGCCAGCAGTTCCGGACAGACCAATCAGCCCCAGCATTTT. This encodes CASSSGQTNQPQHF.

The V and J genes are TRBV27 and TRBJ2-5; possibly TRBD1 or TRBD2 for D (5 bases each). Germline lookup yields CDR1 MNHEY and CDR2 SMNVEV (reference sequence). CDR3 length: 15 residues. Trimming left V 0 bases short and J 5 bases short, with 13 bases between. The CDR3 region is CASSLSGDLGETQYF. The DNA of the CDR3 is TGTGCCAGCAGTTTATCAGGGGACCTTGGCGAGACCCAGTACTTC.

This chain connects TRBV27 to TRBJ2-1, with D perhaps TRBD2 (5 bases). The germline CDR1 and CDR2 sequences are MNHEY and SMNVEV (reference sequence). The CDR3 spans 14 residues. V lost 4 bases and J lost 7, with 14 bases in between. CDR3 coding DNA: TGTGCCAGCAGTTCGGACTGGGTTGGGAATGAGCAGTTCTTC. Its protein is CASSSDWVGNEQFF.

The chain joins TRBV5-1 to TRBJ2-3, with 7 bases matching TRBD1. This CDR3 has 16 amino acids. The germline V gene has CDR1 SGHRS and CDR2 YFSETQ. The J segment lost 2 bases and the V segment lost 3 bases, leaving 9 bases of the junction unmatched. This CDR3 is CASSSDKGQLTDTQYF. The CDR3 DNA reads TGCGCCAGCAGCTCCGACAAGGGACAGCTCACAGATACGCAGTATTTT.